This TCR beta chain stems from a study of T cell repertoires in ileal Crohn's disease. Lamina propria lymphocytes from surgical specimens were isolated on a density gradient before sorting. This CDR3 is built from 13 residues. J lost 4 bases, V lost 6 bases, and 5 bases had no gene match. Germline V gene sequence: CDR1 MNHEY, CDR2 SMNVEV (reference sequence). Assay used: immunoSEQ multiplex PCR; TCRdb lists only in-frame clones, some missing. The sample yields 2,000 to 2,500 clones, around 74% seen once. The clonotype was recovered from an adult with Crohn's disease. Some clones in this sample may be carry-over from other donors' samples. This chain joins TRBV27 and TRBJ1-2; the match to TRBD1 covers 7 bases. The sample consisted of CD8+ T cells from ileum. The CDR3 nucleotides are TGTGCCAGCAGGGCTGACAGGGTCTATGGCTACACCTTC. Protein: CASRADRVYGYTF.